Below, 32 T cell receptor beta chains from the same sample are listed, as sequenced in a study of blood T cell repertoires in COVID-19. This table comes from immunoSEQ multiplex PCR, and its TCRdb copy is limited to in-frame clones, with some not included. The table shows about 130,000 clones, with roughly nine tenths occurring only once. Sequences were obtained from peripheral blood. All receptors derive from a woman in her 70s with COVID-19, enrolled during active disease.

The V and J genes are TRBV6-2 or TRBV6-3 and TRBJ2-7, with 7 bases matching TRBD1. The J segment lost 0 bases and the V segment lost 6 bases, leaving 8 bases of the junction unmatched. This CDR3 is 15 amino acids long. Looked up from germline, CDR1 is MNHEY and CDR2 is SVGEGT. CDR3 DNA sequence: TGTGCCAGCAGCAGCCGGGACAGATTCTCCTACGAGCAGTACTTC. This sequence encodes CASSSRDRFSYEQYF.

This clone was recorded once. The DNA for the CDR3 is TGCGCCAGCAGCTTGGTTCCGGGAGATACGCAGTATTTT. Amino acid sequence: CASSLVPGDTQYF. The V call is TRBV5-1, the J call TRBJ2-3; no reliable D call. The CDR3 is 13 residues long. V shed 0 bases and J shed 5 bases, with 7 bases lying between them. Per the germline V gene, CDR1 is SGHRS and CDR2 is YFSETQ. The full variable domain, with the rest looked up from reference TRBV5-1 and TRBJ2-3, is KAGVTQTPRYLIKTRGQQVTLSCSPISGHRSVSWYQQTPGQGLQFLFEYFSETQRNKGNFPGRFSGRQFSNSRSEMNVSTLELGDSALYLCASSLVPGDTQYFGPGTRLTVL.

This sequence joins TRBV7-8 and TRBJ2-4; D may be TRBD1 (6 bases). The CDR3 runs 16 residues. V lost 1 base and J 0 bases, leaving 10 bases between the germline ends. CDR1 and CDR2 (germline): SGHVS, FQNEAQ. The CDR3 loop reads CASSLDWGLAKNIQYF. The CDR3 nucleotides read TGTGCCAGCAGCTTAGATTGGGGGCTAGCCAAAAACATTCAGTACTTC.

The chain carries TRBV19 and TRBJ2-1, with 9 nucleotides matching TRBD1. The V and J ends lost 4 bases and 7 bases, in that order; junction bases with no gene match: 8. Germline V gives CDR1 LNHDA, CDR2 SQIVND (reference sequence). The CDR3 consists of 15 residues. DNA for the CDR3: TGTGCCAGTAGTAGGGGACAGGGTGATTGGAATGAGCAGTTCTTC. Its protein product is CASSRGQGDWNEQFF.

The chain employs TRBV5-6 and TRBJ2-1; 8 nucleotides agree with TRBD1. Germline V gives CDR1 SGHDT, CDR2 YYEEEE. With 2 bases clipped from V and 9 bases from J, the junction kept 7 bases outside the gene matches. CDR3 length: 14 residues. The CDR3 DNA reads as TGTGCCAGCAGCTTCGGACAGGGTCTGGGTGAGCAGTTCTTC. Its protein is CASSFGQGLGEQFF.

This sequence joins TRBV28 and TRBJ1-4; 10 bases agree with TRBD1. Trimming at V came to 6 bases and at J to 8 bases, leaving 9 bases not matched to a gene. CDR1 is MDHEN, CDR2 SYDVKM, per germline. This CDR3 is built from 15 residues. CDR3 sequence: CASSQAGTGVEKLFF. CDR3 DNA: TGTGCCAGCAGCCAAGCCGGGACAGGGGTCGAAAAACTGTTTTTT. Using reference TRBV28 and TRBJ1-4 for the parts outside the CDR3, the full variable domain is DVKVTQSSRYLVKRTGEKVFLECVQDMDHENMFWYRQDPGLGLRLIYFSYDVKMKEKGDIPEGYSVSREKKERFSLILESASTNQTSMYLCASSQAGTGVEKLFFGSGTQLSVL.

The V gene is TRBV5-4, the J gene TRBJ1-6; 11 nucleotides align to TRBD1. The V segment lost 4 bases and the J segment 10 bases; nucleotides outside the gene matches: 7. Per germline, CDR1 SGHNT and CDR2 YYREEE (reference sequence). CDR3 length equals 15 residues. The CDR3 sequence is CASSQGQGGGSPLHF. CDR3 coding DNA: TGTGCCAGCAGCCAGGGACAGGGGGGGGGATCACCCCTCCACTTT.

The chain combines TRBV25-1 with TRBJ1-2; 7 bases map to TRBD1. Germline trimming cut 5 bases from V and 7 bases from J; bases unmatched to any gene: 7. From germline, CDR1 is MGHDK and CDR2 SYGVNS. The CDR3 is 13 amino acids. The CDR3 protein is CASSRGQAGGYTF. The CDR3, as DNA: TGTGCCAGCAGTCGTGGACAGGCGGGTGGCTACACCTTC.

This chain uses TRBV14 with TRBJ1-5; 8 positions match TRBD1. The CDR3 is 14 residues long. Germline V gene data show CDR1 as SGHDN and CDR2 as FVKESK. With V trimmed by 4 bases and J by 6 bases, 5 bases remained unmatched. Here the CDR3 reads CASSPQGVGQPQHF. CDR3 DNA: TGTGCCAGCAGCCCACAGGGGGTTGGTCAGCCCCAGCATTTT. The complete variable domain, with remaining parts taken from reference TRBV14 and TRBJ1-5, reads EAGVTQFPSHSVIEKGQTVTLRCDPISGHDNLYWYRRVMGKEIKFLLHFVKESKQDESGMPNNRFLAERTGGTYSTLKVQPAELEDSGVYFCASSPQGVGQPQHFGDGTRLSIL.

This clone was seen more than once but under ten times. This rearrangement joins TRBV28 to TRBJ2-7; TRBD2 matches at 8 bases. After removal of 5 bases from V and 1 base from J, the junction contained 13 bases not matched to a gene. CDR3 length: 17 amino acids. Germline V gene lookup returns CDR1 MDHEN and CDR2 SYDVKM. As DNA, the CDR3 is TGTGCCAGCAGTCCCATATCCGGCGGGGGGACTTCCTACGAGCAGTACTTC. It encodes CASSPISGGGTSYEQYF.

The rearrangement links TRBV5-5 to TRBJ1-5; 7 bases fit TRBD1. V shed 4 bases, J shed 3 bases, and the junction held 7 bases outside the gene matches. The CDR3 spans 15 residues. In germline, CDR1 is SGHKS, CDR2 YYEKEE (reference sequence). CDR3 sequence: CASSALTGNNQPQHF. The CDR3 DNA sequence: TGTGCCAGCAGCGCACTGACAGGGAACAATCAGCCCCAGCATTTT.

This chain connects TRBV5-4 to TRBJ2-6, with D possibly being TRBD2 (5 bases). The CDR3 is 17 amino acids. Germline V lookup: CDR1 SGHNT, CDR2 YYREEE (reference sequence). V lost 2 bases and J 0 bases, leaving 12 bases between the germline ends. As DNA, the CDR3 is TGTGCCAGCAGCTTCGGAGGAAGGAGCTCTGGGGCCAACGTCCTGACTTTC. It codes for CASSFGGRSSGANVLTF. Full variable domain (rest looked up from reference TRBV5-4 and TRBJ2-6): ETGVTQSPTHLIKTRGQQVTLRCSSQSGHNTVSWYQQALGQGPQFIFQYYREEENGRGNFPPRFSGLQFPNYSSELNVNALELDDSALYLCASSFGGRSSGANVLTFGAGSRLTVL.

This clone was detected once. The J gene is TRBJ2-1, the V gene TRBV9; D possibly corresponds to TRBD1 (7 bases). Trimming removed 4 bases from V and 8 bases from J, with 19 bases in between. The germline CDR1 and CDR2 sequences are SGDLS and YYNGEE. This CDR3 is 15 amino acids long. The CDR3 sequence: CASSKGGTAIDEQFF. CDR3 sequence (DNA): TGTGCCAGCAGCAAAGGCGGGACAGCTATCGATGAGCAGTTCTTC.

This chain joins TRBV18 and TRBJ1-1; possibly TRBD1 for D (5 bases). The CDR3 spans 15 residues. The V end lost 6 bases, the J end lost 1 base, and 15 bases lay between the germline ends. Germline CDR1 is KGHSH and CDR2 is LQKENI. CDR3: CASSSSRGENTEAFF. CDR3 DNA sequence: TGTGCCAGCTCCTCAAGCCGGGGGGAGAACACTGAAGCTTTCTTT.

This chain uses TRBV5-1 with TRBJ2-7; the match to TRBD2 covers 7 bases. Germline lookup yields CDR1 SGHRS and CDR2 YFSETQ. The trim removed 0 bases at V and 4 bases at J, leaving 4 bases unmatched. The CDR3 length is 14 residues. For the CDR3, the DNA is TGCGCCAGCAGCTTGGGGGACTACGCTTACGAGCAGTACTTC. Residues: CASSLGDYAYEQYF. Full variable domain (rest looked up from reference TRBV5-1 and TRBJ2-7): KAGVTQTPRYLIKTRGQQVTLSCSPISGHRSVSWYQQTPGQGLQFLFEYFSETQRNKGNFPGRFSGRQFSNSRSEMNVSTLELGDSALYLCASSLGDYAYEQYFGPGTRLTVT.

This clone came up once. The chain recombines TRBV3-1 (or the pseudogene TRBV3-2) with TRBJ2-3; D unclear. The germline gives CDR1 LGHDT, CDR2 YNNKEL (reference sequence). V was pared by 3 bases and J by 3 bases, with 10 bases between. There are 14 residues in the CDR3. For the CDR3, the DNA is TGTGCCAGCAGCCAGGCGCTAGGTACAGATACGCAGTATTTT. Protein product: CASSQALGTDTQYF.

The chain employs TRBV7-9 and TRBJ2-7; D gene uncertain. The CDR3 has 15 residues. Looked up from germline, CDR1 is SEHNR and CDR2 is FQNEAQ (reference sequence). V lost 0 bases and J 0 bases, leaving 9 bases between the germline ends. The chain's CDR3 is CASSLAHGSSYEQYF. For the CDR3, the DNA is TGTGCCAGCAGCTTAGCACACGGGTCCTCCTACGAGCAGTACTTC.

Worth noting for this clone: At one end, the junction sequence differs from germline, possibly due to a read error. The chain recombines TRBV4-2 with TRBJ2-2, with TRBD2 matching over 9 bases. The CDR3 is 18 residues long. Germline V gene data show CDR1 as LGHNA and CDR2 as YNFKEQ. The CDR3 nucleotides are TGTGCCAGCAGCCTTTCAGGAGGGACTAGCCTTAACAGCGGGGAGCTGTTTTTT. Amino acids: CASSLSGGTSLNSGELFF.

V is TRBV19 and J is TRBJ2-1; TRBD1 is a possible D gene (5 bases). Trimming pared 1 base from V and 9 bases from J, leaving 13 bases between. This CDR3 spans 14 amino acids. In germline, CDR1 is LNHDA, CDR2 SQIVND (reference sequence). CDR3 protein: CASSIVIQGTEQFF. The CDR3 region has the DNA TGTGCCAGTAGTATAGTTATTCAGGGAACTGAGCAGTTCTTC.

This chain connects TRBV6-1 to TRBJ1-5; D is ambiguous. The germline V gene has CDR1 MNHNS and CDR2 SASEGT. V gave up 3 bases and J gave up 7 bases, with 4 bases separating them. The CDR3 spans 11 residues. CDR3 coding DNA: TGTGCCAGCAGTGATGAGCAGCCCCAGCATTTT. This gives the protein CASSDEQPQHF.

V and J are TRBV2 and TRBJ1-5, with D perhaps matching TRBD1 (5 bases). Germline loops: CDR1 SNHLY, CDR2 FYNNEI. This CDR3 spans 14 amino acids. Between the trimmed V and J ends, which lost 5 bases and 2 bases, there was a span of 10 bases. Here the CDR3 DNA reads TGTGCCAGCAGTCTGGGGGGGGGCAATCAGCCCCAGCATTTT. Its protein is CASSLGGGNQPQHF. Variable domain in full (rest from reference TRBV2 and TRBJ1-5): EPEVTQTPSHQVTQMGQEVILRCVPISNHLYFYWYRQILGQKVEFLVSFYNNEISEKSEIFDDQFSVERPDGSNFTLKIRSTKLEDSAMYFCASSLGGGNQPQHFGDGTRLSIL.

CDR3 in DNA: TGTGCCAGTAGTTTCTCACTAGCGGGGGGGCCAGATACGCAGTATTTT. Protein: CASSFSLAGGPDTQYF. The chain combines TRBV19 with TRBJ2-3; TRBD2 matches 13 bases. V was clipped by 5 bases and J by 4 bases; unmatched bases: 6. The V gene's germline CDR1 is LNHDA and CDR2 SQIVND (reference sequence). The CDR3 sequence is 16 residues long.

This chain joins TRBV6-1 and TRBJ1-4; 7 bases agree with TRBD1. The CDR3 contains 14 residues. V lost 2 bases to trimming and J lost 8 bases; unmatched junction nucleotides: 5. CDR1 and CDR2 from the germline V gene are MNHNS and SASEGT. The CDR3 DNA is TGTGCCAGCAGTGAAAACAGGGGAGTCGAAAAACTGTTTTTT. The encoded protein is CASSENRGVEKLFF.

The chain uses TRBV28 and TRBJ1-1; D not resolved. V was shortened by 6 bases and J by 3 bases, with 8 bases between the two germline ends. This CDR3 has 12 residues. Germline loops: CDR1 MDHEN, CDR2 SYDVKM. Here the CDR3 reads CASRQRYTEAFF. The CDR3 nucleotides read TGTGCCAGCAGACAGAGATACACTGAAGCTTTCTTT.

The rearrangement links TRBV7-2 to TRBJ2-3; D gene unclear. In germline, CDR1 is SGHTA, CDR2 FQGNSA. The CDR3 is 15 residues long. V lost 5 bases, J lost 5 bases, and 17 bases lay in between. CDR3 in amino acids: CASSLDPSTVDTQYF. DNA for the CDR3: TGTGCCAGCAGCCTAGATCCGAGTACTGTAGATACGCAGTATTTT. The complete variable domain, with remaining parts taken from reference TRBV7-2 and TRBJ2-3, reads GAGVSQSPSNKVTEKGKDVELRCDPISGHTALYWYRQSLGQGLEFLIYFQGNSAPDKSGLPSDRFSAERTGGSVSTLTIQRTQQEDSAVYLCASSLDPSTVDTQYFGPGTRLTVL.

The rearrangement uses TRBV28 and TRBJ2-7; possible D gene TRBD2, 5 bases. V lost 4 bases and J lost 5, with 9 bases in between. The germline V gene has CDR1 MDHEN and CDR2 SYDVKM. CDR3 length: 12 amino acids. In DNA, the CDR3 is TGTGCCAGCAGTTCTCCGACTAACGAGCAGTACTTC. Its translation: CASSSPTNEQYF.

The CDR3 coding sequence is TGTGCCAGCAGTTTATTATTTGCGGGGGGGGCGAATCAGCCCCAGCATTTT. This gives the protein CASSLLFAGGANQPQHF. The chain combines TRBV28 with TRBJ1-5; possibly TRBD1 for D (6 bases). The V gene lost 1 base and the J gene lost 4 bases, with 17 bases spanning the gap. This CDR3 is built from 17 residues. CDR1 and CDR2 from the germline V gene are MDHEN and SYDVKM.

The chain has TRBV2 and TRBJ1-1; 7 bases line up with TRBD1. Germline CDR1 SNHLY, CDR2 FYNNEI. The CDR3 consists of 11 residues. V shed 6 bases and J 10 bases; nucleotides not matched to a gene: 5. The CDR3 sequence: CASSKTGLAFF. Written as DNA, the CDR3 is TGTGCCAGCAGCAAGACAGGGTTAGCTTTCTTT.

In this sample, this clone turned up once. The genes are TRBV3-1 (or the pseudogene TRBV3-2) and TRBJ2-3; D call uncertain. The V end lost 1 base, the J end lost 6 bases, and 11 bases lay between the germline ends. The CDR3 is 14 residues long. The germline CDR1 and CDR2 sequences are LGHDT and YNNKEL (reference sequence). The CDR3: CASSQVLGLDTQYF. The CDR3 region has the DNA TGTGCCAGCAGCCAAGTGCTAGGCCTTGATACGCAGTATTTT.

The CDR3 DNA reads TGCGCCAGCAGCGGTTTTAGCGGGGGCTACAATGAGCAGTTCTTC. This encodes CASSGFSGGYNEQFF. The chain recombines TRBV5-1 with TRBJ2-1; 9 nucleotides agree with TRBD2. The trim removed 4 bases at V and 3 bases at J, leaving 5 bases unmatched. This CDR3 has 15 residues. Germline V CDR1 and CDR2: SGHRS, YFSETQ.

The gene calls are TRBV25-1 and TRBJ1-2, with unresolved D. Trimming took off 6 bases at V and 2 bases at J, with 16 bases between the two ends. The CDR3 spans 15 residues. Germline assignment: CDR1 MGHDK and CDR2 SYGVNS. The CDR3 bases are TGTGCCAGCAGAGCGACCGGGTCTCTCAACTATGGCTACACCTTC. Its translation: CASRATGSLNYGYTF.

The chain recombines TRBV9 with TRBJ2-7, with a weak D call TRBD2 (5 bases). Germline V CDR1 and CDR2: SGDLS, YYNGEE. Trimming took off 6 bases at V and 3 bases at J, with 10 bases between the two ends. CDR3 size: 12 residues. DNA of the CDR3: TGTGCCAGCAAAGGGAGTGGCTACGAGCAGTACTTC. Translating it yields CASKGSGYEQYF.